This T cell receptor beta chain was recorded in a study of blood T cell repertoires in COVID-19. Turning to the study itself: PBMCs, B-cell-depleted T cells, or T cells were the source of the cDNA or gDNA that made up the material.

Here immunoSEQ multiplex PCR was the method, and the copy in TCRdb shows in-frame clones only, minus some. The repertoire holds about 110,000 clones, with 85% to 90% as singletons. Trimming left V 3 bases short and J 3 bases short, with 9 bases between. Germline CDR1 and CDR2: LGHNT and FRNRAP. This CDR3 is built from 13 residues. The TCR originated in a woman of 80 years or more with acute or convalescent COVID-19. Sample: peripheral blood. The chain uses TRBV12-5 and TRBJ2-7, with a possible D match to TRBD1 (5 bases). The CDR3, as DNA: TGTGCTAGTGGTTTTGGGGCCCACTACGAGCAGTACTTC. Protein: CASGFGAHYEQYF.